This T cell receptor (beta chain) is drawn from a study of blood T cell repertoires in COVID-19. Overall study: Whether acute or convalescent, the COVID-19 samples came from the United States, Italy and Spain. T cells, B-cell-depleted T cells, or PBMCs supplied cDNA or gDNA.

Under the authors' procedure: Reference gene primer amplification gave nucleated cell count estimates. Method: immunoSEQ multiplex PCR; TCRdb's copy keeps in-frame clones and lacks some. From that table come the V and J calls and clone size; the DNA was used to work out D and trimming. The table lists over 130,000 clones, around 89% of them singletons. This CDR3 is 15 amino acids long. Germline V lookup: CDR1 LNHDA, CDR2 SQIVND (reference sequence). Trimming removed 0 bases from V and 5 bases from J; junction bases left unmatched: 6. The sample comprised peripheral blood. This TCR was recovered from a woman aged 80 or over with acute or convalescent COVID-19. V gene TRBV19 combines with J gene TRBJ2-5; 7 bases match TRBD1. The CDR3 nucleotides read TGTGCCAGTAGTATAGATTCTACCAGGGGGGAGACCCAGTACTTC. Protein: CASSIDSTRGETQYF. Full variable domain (outside the CDR3, taken from reference TRBV19 and TRBJ2-5): DGGITQSPKYLFRKEGQNVTLSCEQNLNHDAMYWYRQDPGQGLRLIYYSQIVNDFQKGDIAEGYSVSREKKESFPLTVTSAQKNPTAFYLCASSIDSTRGETQYFGPGTRLLVL.